The subject of this entry is one TCR beta chain. The sample comes from a study of cytomegalovirus exposure and HLA in healthy donors. The CDR3 spans 15 residues. V was pared by 8 bases and J by 6 bases, with 10 bases of the junction left unmatched. CDR1 is MNHEY, CDR2 SVGAGI, per germline. Primers included in the PCR were 60 Vbeta and 13 Jbeta primers. Sequencing used immunoSEQ multiplex PCR; TCRdb keeps in-frame clones, though not all of them. This sample carries some 200,000 clones, just under 70% of them seen once, and the ten largest clones take less than 3%. The receptor's source is a man aged 35 to 55 in good health and CMV-seropositive. Sequenced sample: PBMCs. The rearrangement links TRBV6-5 to TRBJ1-6, with 7 positions matching TRBD1. CDR3 in DNA: TGTGCCAGCCGGTATAGGACAGGCCGTAATTCACCCCTCCACTTT. It codes for CASRYRTGRNSPLHF.